This T cell receptor beta chain was sequenced for a study of blood T cell repertoires in COVID-19. Turning to the study itself: The United States, Italy and Spain supplied acute and convalescent COVID-19 samples.

Individuals aged roughly 18 to 95 years were recruited from approximately 22 US areas. Comments on this clone: Compared with germline, one end of the junction differs, possibly owing to a read error.

Under the authors' procedure: Estimation of nucleated cell counts was performed using reference gene primer amplification. Sequenced by immunoSEQ multiplex PCR; TCRdb stores in-frame clones only, minus some. The V and J calls and the clone size are those of that table, but D and trimming were determined from the DNA. The repertoire includes more than 400,000 clones, 80% to 95% of them detected once, and roughly 0.66% sits in the top ten. The receptor's source is a young man who had recovered from COVID-19. The sequencing input was PBMCs or T cells enriched from blood (not recorded which).

CDR3 nucleotides: TGTGCCAGCACCCAAGAGGCAGGGGAGAACACTGAAGCTTTCTTT. Translated: CASTQEAGENTEAFF. The chain links TRBV3-1 (or the pseudogene TRBV3-2) to TRBJ1-1, with D maybe TRBD1 (6 bases). The CDR3 runs to 15 residues. Germline CDR1 is LGHDT and CDR2 is YNNKEL (reference sequence).